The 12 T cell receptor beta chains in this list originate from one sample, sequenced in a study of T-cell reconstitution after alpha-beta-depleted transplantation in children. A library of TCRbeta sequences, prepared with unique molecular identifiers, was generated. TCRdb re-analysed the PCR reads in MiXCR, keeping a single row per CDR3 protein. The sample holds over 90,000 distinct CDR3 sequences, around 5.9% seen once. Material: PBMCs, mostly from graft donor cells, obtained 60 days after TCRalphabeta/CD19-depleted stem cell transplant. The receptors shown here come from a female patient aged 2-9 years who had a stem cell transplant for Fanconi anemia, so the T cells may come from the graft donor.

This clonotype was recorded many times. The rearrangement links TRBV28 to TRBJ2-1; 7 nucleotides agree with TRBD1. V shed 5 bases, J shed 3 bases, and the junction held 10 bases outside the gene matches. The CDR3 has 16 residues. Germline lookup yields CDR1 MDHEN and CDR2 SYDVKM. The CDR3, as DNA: TGTGCCAGCAGTCTACCCCGGGACAGAGGCTACAATGAGCAGTTCTTC. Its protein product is CASSLPRDRGYNEQFF.

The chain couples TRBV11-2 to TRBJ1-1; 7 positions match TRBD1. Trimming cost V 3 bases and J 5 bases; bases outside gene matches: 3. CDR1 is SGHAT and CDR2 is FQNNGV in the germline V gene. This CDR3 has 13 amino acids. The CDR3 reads CASSFRGGTEAFF. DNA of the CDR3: TGTGCCAGCAGCTTCAGGGGGGGGACTGAAGCTTTCTTT.

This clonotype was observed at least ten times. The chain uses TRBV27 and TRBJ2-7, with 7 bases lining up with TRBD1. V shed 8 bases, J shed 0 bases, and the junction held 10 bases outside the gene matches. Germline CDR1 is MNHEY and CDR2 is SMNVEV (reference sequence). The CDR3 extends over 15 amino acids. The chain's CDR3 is CASAQGGLFSYEQYF. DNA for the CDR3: TGTGCCAGCGCGCAAGGGGGCCTATTCTCCTACGAGCAGTACTTC.

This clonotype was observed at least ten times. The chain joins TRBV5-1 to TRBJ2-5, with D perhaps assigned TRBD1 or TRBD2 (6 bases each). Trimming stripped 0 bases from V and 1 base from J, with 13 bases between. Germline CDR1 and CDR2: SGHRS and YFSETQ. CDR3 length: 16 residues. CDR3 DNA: TGCGCCAGCAGCTTGGGTTTGAGGGGGGTCCAAGAGACCCAGTACTTC. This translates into CASSLGLRGVQETQYF.

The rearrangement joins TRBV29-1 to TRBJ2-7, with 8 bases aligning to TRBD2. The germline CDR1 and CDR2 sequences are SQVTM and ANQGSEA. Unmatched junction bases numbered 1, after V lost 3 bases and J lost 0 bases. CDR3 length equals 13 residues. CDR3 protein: CSVDREGSYEQYF. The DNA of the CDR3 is TGCAGCGTTGATCGGGAGGGCTCCTACGAGCAGTACTTC.

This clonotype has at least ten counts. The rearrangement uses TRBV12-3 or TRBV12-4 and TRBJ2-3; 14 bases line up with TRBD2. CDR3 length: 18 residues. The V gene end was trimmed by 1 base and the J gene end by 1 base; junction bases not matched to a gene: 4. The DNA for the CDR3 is TGTGCCAGCAGTTTAGGCGGACTAGCGGGAGGCGGCACAGATACGCAGTATTTT. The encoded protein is CASSLGGLAGGGTDTQYF.

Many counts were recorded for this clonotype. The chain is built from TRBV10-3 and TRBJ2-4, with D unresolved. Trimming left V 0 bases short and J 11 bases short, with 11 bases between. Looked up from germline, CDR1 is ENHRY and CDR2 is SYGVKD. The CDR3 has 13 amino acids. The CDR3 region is CAISESDTVLQYF. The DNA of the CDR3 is TGTGCCATCAGTGAGTCAGACACTGTCCTTCAGTACTTC.

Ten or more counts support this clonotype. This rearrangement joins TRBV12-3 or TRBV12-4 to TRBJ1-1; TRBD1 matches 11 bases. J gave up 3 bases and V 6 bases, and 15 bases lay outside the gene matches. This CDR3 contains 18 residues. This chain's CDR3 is CASRVDGQGAFWDTEAFF. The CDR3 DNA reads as TGTGCCAGCAGGGTGGATGGACAGGGGGCTTTCTGGGACACTGAAGCTTTCTTT.

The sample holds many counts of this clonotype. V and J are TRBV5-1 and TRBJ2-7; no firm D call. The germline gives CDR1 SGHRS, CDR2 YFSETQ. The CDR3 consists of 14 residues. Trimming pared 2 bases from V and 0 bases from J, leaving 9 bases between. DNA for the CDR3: TGCGCCAGCAGCTTTGGGCAGGACTCCTACGAGCAGTACTTC. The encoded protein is CASSFGQDSYEQYF.

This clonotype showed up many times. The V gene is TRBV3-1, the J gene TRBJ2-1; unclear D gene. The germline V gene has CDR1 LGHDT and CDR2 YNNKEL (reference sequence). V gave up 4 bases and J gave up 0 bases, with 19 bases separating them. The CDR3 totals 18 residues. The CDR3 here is CASSPVRGGVSSYNEQFF. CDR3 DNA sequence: TGTGCCAGCAGCCCCGTTCGTGGCGGCGTGAGCTCCTACAATGAGCAGTTCTTC.

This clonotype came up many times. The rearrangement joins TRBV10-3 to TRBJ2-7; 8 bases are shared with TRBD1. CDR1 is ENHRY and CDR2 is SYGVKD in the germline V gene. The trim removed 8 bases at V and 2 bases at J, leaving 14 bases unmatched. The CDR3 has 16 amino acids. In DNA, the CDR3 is TGTGCCATCGGTGGGACAGGCAGGTCGGCCCCCTACGAGCAGTACTTC. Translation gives CAIGGTGRSAPYEQYF.

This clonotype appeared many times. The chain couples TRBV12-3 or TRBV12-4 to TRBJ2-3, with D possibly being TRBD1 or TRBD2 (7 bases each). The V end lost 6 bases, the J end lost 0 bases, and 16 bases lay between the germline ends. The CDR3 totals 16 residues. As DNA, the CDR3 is TGTGCCAGCAGCCTAGACAGGGAGGGGAGCACAGATACGCAGTATTTT. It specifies CASSLDREGSTDTQYF.